These 31 T cell receptor beta chains share one sample of origin, sequenced in a study of blood T cell repertoires in COVID-19. The method was immunoSEQ multiplex PCR; TCRdb's version includes in-frame clones alone and lacks a portion of them. The data show 150,000 to 200,000 clones, around 83% seen once. Specimen: peripheral blood. The receptors stem from a woman in her seventies with COVID-19, enrolled during active disease.

The chain couples TRBV10-3 to TRBJ2-6; TRBD1 matches at 7 bases. V was clipped by 3 bases and J by 3 bases; unmatched bases: 5. From germline, CDR1 is ENHRY and CDR2 SYGVKD. This CDR3 has 16 residues. CDR3 in DNA: TGTGCCATCAGTGAAAAACAGGGGTTTGGGGCCAACGTCCTGACTTTC. It codes for CAISEKQGFGANVLTF.

This clone was recorded only once. The chain is built from TRBV3-1 (or the pseudogene TRBV3-2) and TRBJ2-7; 13 bases line up with TRBD2. After removal of 10 bases from V and 2 bases from J, the junction contained 11 bases not matched to a gene. Germline loops: CDR1 LGHDT, CDR2 YNNKEL (reference sequence). The CDR3 contains 16 residues. CDR3 coding DNA: TGTGCCATCCCGGTTCCCGGGACTAGCGGGACCTACGAGCAGTACTTC. Amino acids: CAIPVPGTSGTYEQYF.

This clone was recorded a few times. J is TRBJ2-1 and V is TRBV9; TRBD2 matches 7 bases. CDR1 and CDR2 (germline): SGDLS, YYNGEE. After removal of 3 bases from V and 0 bases from J, the junction contained 15 bases not matched to a gene. The CDR3 spans 19 residues. The CDR3 coding sequence is TGTGCCAGCAGCGCCAGACTAGCTGTTTGGGGAAACTCCTACAATGAGCAGTTCTTC. It translates to CASSARLAVWGNSYNEQFF.

As for this clone: The same CDR3 also results from other DNA sequences found in this sample. This chain connects TRBV7-9 to TRBJ1-1; possibly TRBD1 for D (5 bases). Looked up from germline, CDR1 is SEHNR and CDR2 is FQNEAQ (reference sequence). Deletions cut 4 bases from V and 1 base from J, with 7 bases between. This CDR3 spans 13 amino acids. For the CDR3, the DNA is TGTGCCAGCAGCTGGGGCGGGAACACTGAAGCTTTCTTT. This codes for CASSWGGNTEAFF.

This clone was seen only once. V usage is TRBV30 and J usage is TRBJ2-7; TRBD1 might be the D (6 bases). Germline values: CDR1 GTSNPN, CDR2 SVGIG (reference sequence). The CDR3 spans 13 residues. Trimming cost V 0 bases and J 6 bases, with 12 bases left between them. The CDR3 nucleotides read TGTGCCTGGAGTGTAACAGGGCCGGCCGAGCAGTACTTC. Its translation is CAWSVTGPAEQYF.

The rearrangement joins TRBV28 to TRBJ2-5; 14 nucleotides agree with TRBD2. Trimming cost V 4 bases and J 6 bases; bases outside gene matches: 7. CDR1 MDHEN and CDR2 SYDVKM come from the germline V gene. The CDR3 runs to 16 residues. CDR3 bases: TGTGCCAGCAGTTCAGGGGGACTAGCGGGAGTAAAGACCCAGTACTTC. Protein sequence: CASSSGGLAGVKTQYF. The full variable domain, with the rest looked up from reference TRBV28 and TRBJ2-5, is DVKVTQSSRYLVKRTGEKVFLECVQDMDHENMFWYRQDPGLGLRLIYFSYDVKMKEKGDIPEGYSVSREKKERFSLILESASTNQTSMYLCASSSGGLAGVKTQYFGPGTRLLVL.

This chain connects TRBV19 to TRBJ2-7; no clear D. Per germline, CDR1 LNHDA and CDR2 SQIVND (reference sequence). The CDR3 has 14 residues. V gave up 1 base and J gave up 3 bases, with 10 bases separating them. The CDR3 region has the DNA TGTGCCAGTAGTATAGCTAGGTCGGGCTACGAGCAGTACTTC. Protein: CASSIARSGYEQYF.

The chain couples TRBV3-1 (or the pseudogene TRBV3-2) to TRBJ2-5, with 15 bases lining up with TRBD2. CDR1 LGHDT and CDR2 YNNKEL come from the germline V gene (reference sequence). Trimming at V came to 1 base and at J to 5 bases, leaving 11 bases not matched to a gene. This CDR3 comprises 19 residues. The CDR3: CASSQVPGTSGRKVETQYF. In nucleotides, the CDR3 is TGTGCCAGCAGCCAAGTTCCCGGGACTAGCGGGAGGAAGGTGGAGACCCAGTACTTC.

V is TRBV11-1 and J is TRBJ2-4; 9 bases are shared with TRBD1. The CDR3 runs 16 residues. Trimming took 1 base from V and 0 from J; bases not matched to a gene: 1. CDR1 SGHAT and CDR2 FQDESV come from the germline V gene (reference sequence). This CDR3 is CASSLGQGEAKNIQYF. The CDR3 DNA follows: TGTGCCAGCAGCTTAGGACAGGGGGAAGCCAAAAACATTCAGTACTTC.

V usage is TRBV19 and J usage is TRBJ2-3, with D tentatively TRBD1 (5 bases). The length of the CDR3 is 14 residues. The germline V and J ends were trimmed by 9 bases and 6 bases, with 19 bases remaining between them. CDR1 and CDR2 from the germline V gene are LNHDA and SQIVND (reference sequence). CDR3 protein: CASSRQSPGDTQYF. The CDR3 region has the DNA TGTGCCAGCTCAAGACAGTCCCCAGGGGATACGCAGTATTTT.

The V call is TRBV19, the J call TRBJ1-1, with D possibly TRBD1 on 6 matching bases. Trimming removed 2 bases from V and 10 bases from J, with 17 bases in between. This CDR3 is 14 amino acids long. In germline, CDR1 is LNHDA, CDR2 SQIVND (reference sequence). The CDR3 region has the DNA TGTGCCAGTAGTATACGTGCGGCAGGGGCCGTAGCTTTCTTT. Translating gives CASSIRAAGAVAFF.

The rearrangement uses TRBV28 and TRBJ1-2, with D unclear. CDR3 size: 13 residues. Trimming left V 8 bases short and J 0 bases short, with 10 bases between. CDR1 is MDHEN and CDR2 is SYDVKM in the germline V gene. In DNA form, the CDR3 reads TGTGCCAGCGGCCGCGGTCCTAACTATGGCTACACCTTC. It encodes CASGRGPNYGYTF.

The chain employs TRBV5-5 and TRBJ1-5, with D possibly being TRBD1 (6 bases). This CDR3 is 15 amino acids long. V was clipped by 3 bases and J by 9 bases, with 19 bases between them. From germline, CDR1 is SGHKS and CDR2 YYEKEE (reference sequence). In DNA, the CDR3 is TGTGCCAGCAGCTCCTCACAGGGCCTAGGCCGGCCCCAGCATTTT. It codes for CASSSSQGLGRPQHF.

The chain combines TRBV9 with TRBJ1-2, with 8 bases aligning to TRBD1. V lost 1 base to trimming and J lost 2 bases; unmatched junction nucleotides: 7. The CDR3 covers 16 residues. CDR1 is SGDLS and CDR2 is YYNGEE in the germline V gene. The CDR3 sequence is CASSVSQGALNYGYTF. CDR3 sequence (DNA): TGTGCCAGCAGCGTATCTCAGGGGGCGCTGAACTATGGCTACACCTTC.

The J gene is TRBJ2-7, the V gene TRBV15; 10 bases agree with TRBD1. V shed 2 bases and J 6 bases; nucleotides not matched to a gene: 10. CDR1 LNHNV and CDR2 YYDKDF come from the germline V gene (reference sequence). The CDR3 sequence is 16 residues long. The CDR3 region has the DNA TGTGCCACCAGCAGACCTGTGGGACAGGGGTTCGGCGAGCAGTACTTC. It translates to CATSRPVGQGFGEQYF.

The V call is TRBV11-3, the J call TRBJ1-6, with unresolved D. CDR3 length: 13 amino acids. CDR1 is SGHNT, CDR2 YENEEA, per germline. V was pared by 3 bases and J by 5 bases, with 5 bases between. This chain's CDR3 is CASSLRDNSPLHF. As DNA, the CDR3 is TGTGCCAGCAGCTTGCGGGATAATTCACCCCTCCACTTT.

The CDR3 reads CASSRPGLVSDTQYF. Written as DNA, the CDR3 is TGTGCCAGCAGTAGACCCGGACTAGTCTCAGATACGCAGTATTTT. The chain uses TRBV27 and TRBJ2-3; 7 nucleotides agree with TRBD2. This CDR3 has 15 residues. V dropped 5 bases and J dropped 4; count of bases not matched to a gene: 9. From germline, CDR1 is MNHEY and CDR2 SMNVEV (reference sequence).

The CDR3 here is CASSRDQETQYF. The CDR3 nucleotides are TGTGCCAGCAGCCGAGACCAAGAGACCCAGTACTTC. The rearrangement joins TRBV3-1 (or the pseudogene TRBV3-2) to TRBJ2-5; D gene unclear. V was trimmed by 4 bases and J by 0 bases, leaving 3 bases between them. Per germline, CDR1 LGHDT and CDR2 YNNKEL (reference sequence). The CDR3 has 12 amino acids.

V is TRBV27 and J is TRBJ1-2; 8 bases agree with TRBD1. The trim removed 6 bases at V and 5 bases at J, leaving 5 bases unmatched. The CDR3 is made up of 13 amino acids. Looked up from germline, CDR1 is MNHEY and CDR2 is SMNVEV (reference sequence). This CDR3 is CASRGQGLYGYTF. In DNA, the CDR3 is TGTGCCAGCAGAGGACAGGGCTTGTATGGCTACACCTTC.

V usage is TRBV6-5 and J usage is TRBJ2-7, with TRBD1 identical over 9 bases. After removal of 0 bases from V and 6 bases from J, the junction contained 6 bases not matched to a gene. The length of the CDR3 is 15 residues. Germline V CDR1 and CDR2: MNHEY, SVGAGI. In DNA form, the CDR3 reads TGTGCCAGCAGTTACTCCAACAGGGGGCAAGGCGAGCAGTACTTC. This translates into CASSYSNRGQGEQYF.

The chain joins TRBV7-2 to TRBJ2-1; D is unresolved. V was cut by 3 bases and J by 1 base, with 7 bases left in between. Germline V CDR1 and CDR2: SGHTA, FQGNSA. The CDR3 length is 14 residues. DNA for the CDR3: TGTGCCAGCAGCTTGTCGAGTTCCTACAATGAGCAGTTCTTC. Its translation is CASSLSSSYNEQFF.

There are a few counts of this clone. CDR3: CASSQGQALNEKLFF. CDR3 coding DNA: TGCGCCAGCAGCCAAGGGCAGGCGCTCAATGAAAAACTGTTTTTT. The chain joins TRBV4-3 to TRBJ1-4; D unclear. Trimming took off 1 base at V and 5 bases at J, with 11 bases between the two ends. The CDR3 has 15 amino acids. Looked up from germline, CDR1 is LGHNA and CDR2 is YSLEER.

CDR3 sequence reads: CASSPWTGLNTEAFF. CDR3 in DNA: TGTGCCAGCAGCCCGTGGACAGGGCTGAACACTGAAGCTTTCTTT. This chain joins TRBV3-1 (or the pseudogene TRBV3-2) and TRBJ1-1, with TRBD1 matching over 8 bases. CDR3 length: 15 amino acids. Germline V gene data show CDR1 as LGHDT and CDR2 as YNNKEL (reference sequence). The J segment lost 0 bases and the V segment lost 4 bases, leaving 4 bases of the junction unmatched.

The gene calls are TRBV7-2 and TRBJ2-7; 8 positions match TRBD1. J lost 7 bases, V lost 5 bases, and 4 bases had no gene match. Germline V gives CDR1 SGHTA, CDR2 FQGNSA. This CDR3 is built from 12 residues. The DNA for the CDR3 is TGTGCCAGCAGCCAACAGGGGGGAGAGCAGTACTTC. It codes for CASSQQGGEQYF.

The chain employs TRBV29-1 and TRBJ2-7; 7 bases are shared with TRBD1. The V gene's germline CDR1 is SQVTM and CDR2 ANQGSEA. The V gene end was trimmed by 6 bases and the J gene end by 1 base; junction bases not matched to a gene: 3. The CDR3 runs to 12 residues. CDR3 sequence: CSVTGVSYEQYF. CDR3 nucleotide sequence: TGCAGCGTCACAGGGGTTTCCTACGAGCAGTACTTC.

The rearrangement uses TRBV11-3 and TRBJ2-3; 7 bases are shared with TRBD2. The CDR3 loop spans 15 amino acids. CDR1 SGHNT and CDR2 YENEEA come from the germline V gene. Trimming removed 4 bases from V and 6 bases from J; junction bases left unmatched: 10. CDR3 coding DNA: TGTGCCAGCAGCTCTAGCGGAGAAAAGGAGGATACGCAGTATTTT. Its protein product is CASSSSGEKEDTQYF.

The J gene is TRBJ1-2, the V gene TRBV5-5; D not resolved. Trimming cost V 0 bases and J 8 bases, with 17 bases left between them. Germline assignment: CDR1 SGHKS and CDR2 YYEKEE (reference sequence). The CDR3 sequence is 15 residues long. CDR3 bases: TGTGCCAGCAGCTTGGACAGTTCCGAGTATGGGGGCTACACCTTC. It is translated as CASSLDSSEYGGYTF.

The chain uses TRBV29-1 and TRBJ1-5; possible D gene TRBD1, 6 bases. The V end lost 6 bases, the J end lost 6 bases, and 15 bases lay between the germline ends. CDR1 is SQVTM and CDR2 is ANQGSEA in the germline V gene. The CDR3 sequence is 13 residues long. CDR3 sequence: CSVLRGAGQPQHF. In DNA form, the CDR3 reads TGCAGCGTCCTCCGGGGGGCCGGTCAGCCCCAGCATTTT.

The chain has TRBV27 and TRBJ2-5; the D is unclear. The V and J ends lost 5 bases and 3 bases respectively, with 10 bases between them. Germline assignment: CDR1 MNHEY and CDR2 SMNVEV (reference sequence). The CDR3 is made up of 13 amino acids. CDR3 in amino acids: CASSPNNEETQYF. The DNA of the CDR3 is TGTGCCAGCAGTCCCAACAACGAAGAGACCCAGTACTTC.

This clone occurred a few times. The V gene is TRBV6-5, the J gene TRBJ1-5; D ambiguous. CDR1 MNHEY and CDR2 SVGAGI come from the germline V gene. Trimming removed 2 bases at V and 7 bases at J, with 9 bases between. This CDR3 spans 13 amino acids. CDR3 sequence reads: CASSYQLKQPQHF. As DNA, the CDR3 is TGTGCCAGCAGTTACCAACTAAAACAGCCCCAGCATTTT.

The genes are TRBV4-1 and TRBJ2-5, with 9 bases identical to TRBD1. The germline CDR1 and CDR2 sequences are MGHRA and YSYEKL. Losses at the gene ends were 4 bases for V and 8 bases for J; bases not matched to a gene: 20. The CDR3 runs to 18 residues. In DNA, the CDR3 is TGCGCCAGCAGCCCGTGGGAATCGGGACAGGGAGGCCCCGAAACCCAGTACTTC. Translating gives CASSPWESGQGGPETQYF.